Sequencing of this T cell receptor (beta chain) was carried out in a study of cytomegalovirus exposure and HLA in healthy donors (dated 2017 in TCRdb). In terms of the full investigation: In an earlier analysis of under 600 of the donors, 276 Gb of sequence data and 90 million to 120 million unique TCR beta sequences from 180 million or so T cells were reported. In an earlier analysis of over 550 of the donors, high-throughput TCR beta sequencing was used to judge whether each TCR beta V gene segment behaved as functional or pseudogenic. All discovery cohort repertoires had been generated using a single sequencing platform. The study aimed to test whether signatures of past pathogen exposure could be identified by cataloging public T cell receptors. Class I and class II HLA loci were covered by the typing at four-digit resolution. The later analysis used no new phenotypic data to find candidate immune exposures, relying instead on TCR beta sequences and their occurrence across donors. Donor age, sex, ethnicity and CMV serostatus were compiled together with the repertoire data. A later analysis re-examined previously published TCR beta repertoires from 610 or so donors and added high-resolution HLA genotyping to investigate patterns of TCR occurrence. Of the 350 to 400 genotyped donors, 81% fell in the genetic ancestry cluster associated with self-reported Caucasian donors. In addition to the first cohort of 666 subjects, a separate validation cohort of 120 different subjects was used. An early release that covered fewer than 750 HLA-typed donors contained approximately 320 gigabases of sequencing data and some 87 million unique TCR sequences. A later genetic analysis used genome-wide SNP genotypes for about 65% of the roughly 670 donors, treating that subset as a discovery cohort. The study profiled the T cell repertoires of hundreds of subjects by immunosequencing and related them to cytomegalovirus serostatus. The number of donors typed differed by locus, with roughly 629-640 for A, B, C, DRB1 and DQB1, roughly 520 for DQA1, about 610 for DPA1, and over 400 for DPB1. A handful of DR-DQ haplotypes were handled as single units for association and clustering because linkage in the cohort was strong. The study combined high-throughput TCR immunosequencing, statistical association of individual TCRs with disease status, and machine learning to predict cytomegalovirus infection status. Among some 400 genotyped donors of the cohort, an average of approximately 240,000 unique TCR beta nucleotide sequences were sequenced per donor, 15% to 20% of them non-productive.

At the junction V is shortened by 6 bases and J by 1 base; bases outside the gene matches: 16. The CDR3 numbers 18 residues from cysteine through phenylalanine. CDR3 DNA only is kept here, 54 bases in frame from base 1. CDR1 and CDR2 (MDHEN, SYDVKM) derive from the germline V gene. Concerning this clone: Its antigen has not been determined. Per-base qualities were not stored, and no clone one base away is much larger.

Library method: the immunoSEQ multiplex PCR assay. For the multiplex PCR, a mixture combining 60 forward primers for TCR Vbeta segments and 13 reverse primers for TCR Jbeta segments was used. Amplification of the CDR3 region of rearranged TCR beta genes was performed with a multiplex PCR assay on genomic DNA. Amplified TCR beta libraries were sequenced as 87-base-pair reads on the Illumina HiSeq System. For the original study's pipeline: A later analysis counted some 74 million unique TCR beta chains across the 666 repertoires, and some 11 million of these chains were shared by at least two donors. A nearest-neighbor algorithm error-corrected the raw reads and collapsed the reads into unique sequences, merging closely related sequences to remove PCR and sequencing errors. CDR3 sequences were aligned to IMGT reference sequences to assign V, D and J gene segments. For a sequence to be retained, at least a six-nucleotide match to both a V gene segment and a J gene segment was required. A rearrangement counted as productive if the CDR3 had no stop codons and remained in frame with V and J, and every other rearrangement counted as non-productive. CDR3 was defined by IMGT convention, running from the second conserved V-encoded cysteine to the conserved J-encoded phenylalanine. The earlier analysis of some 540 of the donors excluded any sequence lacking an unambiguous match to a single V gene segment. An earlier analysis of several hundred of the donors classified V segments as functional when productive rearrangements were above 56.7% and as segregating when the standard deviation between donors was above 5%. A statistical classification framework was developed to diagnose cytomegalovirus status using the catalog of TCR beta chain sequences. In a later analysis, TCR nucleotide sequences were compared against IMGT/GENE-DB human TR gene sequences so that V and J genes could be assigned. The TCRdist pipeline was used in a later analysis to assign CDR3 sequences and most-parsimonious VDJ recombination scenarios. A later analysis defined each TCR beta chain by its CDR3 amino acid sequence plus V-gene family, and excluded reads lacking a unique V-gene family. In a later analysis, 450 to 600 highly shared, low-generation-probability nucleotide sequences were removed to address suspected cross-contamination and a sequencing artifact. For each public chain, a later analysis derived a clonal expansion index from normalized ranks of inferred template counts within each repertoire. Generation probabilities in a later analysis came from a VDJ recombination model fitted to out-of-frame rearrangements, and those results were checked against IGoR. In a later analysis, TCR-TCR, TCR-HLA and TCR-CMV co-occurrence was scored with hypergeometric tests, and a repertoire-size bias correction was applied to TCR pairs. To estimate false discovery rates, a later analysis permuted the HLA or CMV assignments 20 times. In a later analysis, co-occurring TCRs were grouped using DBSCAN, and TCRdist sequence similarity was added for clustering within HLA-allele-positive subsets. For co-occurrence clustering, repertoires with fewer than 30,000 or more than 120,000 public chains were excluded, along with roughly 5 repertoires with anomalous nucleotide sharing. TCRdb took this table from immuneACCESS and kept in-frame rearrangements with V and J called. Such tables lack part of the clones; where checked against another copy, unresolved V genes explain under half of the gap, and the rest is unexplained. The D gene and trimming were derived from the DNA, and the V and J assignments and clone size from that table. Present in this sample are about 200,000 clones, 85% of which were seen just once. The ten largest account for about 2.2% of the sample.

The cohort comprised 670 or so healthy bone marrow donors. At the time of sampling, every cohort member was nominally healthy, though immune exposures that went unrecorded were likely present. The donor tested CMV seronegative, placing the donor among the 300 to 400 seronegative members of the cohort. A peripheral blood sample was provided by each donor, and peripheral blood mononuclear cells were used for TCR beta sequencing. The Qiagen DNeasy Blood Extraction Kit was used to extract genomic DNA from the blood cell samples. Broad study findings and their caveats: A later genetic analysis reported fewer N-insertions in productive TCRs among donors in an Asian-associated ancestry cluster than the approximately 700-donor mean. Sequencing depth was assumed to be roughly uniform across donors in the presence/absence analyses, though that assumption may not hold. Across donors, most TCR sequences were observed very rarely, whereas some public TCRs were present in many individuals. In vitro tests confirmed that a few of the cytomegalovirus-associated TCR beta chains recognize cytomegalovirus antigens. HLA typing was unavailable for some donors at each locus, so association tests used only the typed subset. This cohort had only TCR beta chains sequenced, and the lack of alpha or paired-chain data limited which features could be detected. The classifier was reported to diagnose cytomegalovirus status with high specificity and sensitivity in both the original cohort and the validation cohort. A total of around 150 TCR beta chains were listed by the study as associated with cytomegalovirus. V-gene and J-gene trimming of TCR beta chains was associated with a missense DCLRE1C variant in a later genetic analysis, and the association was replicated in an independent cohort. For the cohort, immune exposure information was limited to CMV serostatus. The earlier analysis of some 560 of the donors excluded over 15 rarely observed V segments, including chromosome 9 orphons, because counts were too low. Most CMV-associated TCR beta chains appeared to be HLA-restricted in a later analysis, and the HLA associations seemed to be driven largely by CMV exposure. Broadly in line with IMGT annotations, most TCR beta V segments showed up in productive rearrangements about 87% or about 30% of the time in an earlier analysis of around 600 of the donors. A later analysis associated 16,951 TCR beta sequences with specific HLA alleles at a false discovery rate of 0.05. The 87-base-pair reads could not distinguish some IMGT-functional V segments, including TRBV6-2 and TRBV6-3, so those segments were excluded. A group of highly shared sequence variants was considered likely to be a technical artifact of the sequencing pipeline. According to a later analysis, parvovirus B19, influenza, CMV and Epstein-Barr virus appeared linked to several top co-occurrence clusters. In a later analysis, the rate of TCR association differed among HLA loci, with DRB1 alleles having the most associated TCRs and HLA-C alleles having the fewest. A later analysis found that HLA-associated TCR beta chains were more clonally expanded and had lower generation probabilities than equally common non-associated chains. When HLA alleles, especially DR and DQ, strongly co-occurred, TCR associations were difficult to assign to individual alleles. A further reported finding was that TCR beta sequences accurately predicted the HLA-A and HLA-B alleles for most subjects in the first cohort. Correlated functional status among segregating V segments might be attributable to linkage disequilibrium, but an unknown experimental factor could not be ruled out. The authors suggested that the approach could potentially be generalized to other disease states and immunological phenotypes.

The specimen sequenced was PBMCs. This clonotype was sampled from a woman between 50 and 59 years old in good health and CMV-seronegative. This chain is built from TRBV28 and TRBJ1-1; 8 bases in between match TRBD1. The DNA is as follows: TGTGCCAGCAGCTCGACAGGGGCGCGGGCTTACTCGAACACTGAAGCTTTCTTT. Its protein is CASSSTGARAYSNTEAFF.